This entry concerns a single T cell receptor beta chain. What it binds is unknown. The sample is drawn from a study of cytomegalovirus exposure and HLA in healthy donors. The CDR3 covers 13 residues. Germline V gene data show CDR1 as SGHTS and CDR2 as YDEGEE. The ends were cut back, 1 base at V and 9 bases at J, with 11 bases in the middle. PCR amplification relied on 60 Vbeta primers (plus 13 Jbeta primers). Sequencing was performed with immunoSEQ multiplex PCR; in TCRdb, only in-frame clones are kept and a portion is missing. In the table there are nearly 95,000 clones, approximately 63% of which are singletons. Broader study findings: Among TCR beta chains, those listed as cytomegalovirus-associated numbered about 160.

The sample consisted of PBMCs. The chain links TRBV5-8 to TRBJ1-5, with D possibly being TRBD1 (5 bases). This clonotype was obtained from a woman aged 25 to 39 in good health and CMV-seronegative. Written as DNA, the CDR3 is TGTGCCAGCAGCTTGATCGGGGGGGGGCCCCAGCATTTT. Amino acids: CASSLIGGGPQHF.